These 17 T cell receptor beta chains were all obtained from the same sample, sequenced in a study of T-cell memory formation after mild COVID-19. Each CDR3 protein is one row after TCRdb ran MiXCR on the 5' RACE reads. The data contain 120,000 to 150,000 distinct CDR3 sequences, about 6.1% of them seen just once; the ten biggest clones take up approximately 2.1%. Sequencing was done on a sample of PBMCs or a T cell subset sorted from them (not recorded which). The receptors come from an adult woman who had mild COVID-19 (a few samples of this study predate the infection). Cell type and time point are not known.

In this sample, this clonotype turned up a few times. The J gene is TRBJ1-2, the V gene TRBV6-6; tentative D call: TRBD1 (5 bases). CDR3 length: 12 residues. Germline V lookup: CDR1 MNHNY, CDR2 SVGAGI (reference sequence). Trimming cost V 7 bases and J 2 bases, with 8 bases left between them. This chain's CDR3 is CASKGDNYGYTF. In nucleotides, the CDR3 is TGTGCCAGCAAAGGGGACAACTATGGCTACACCTTC.

This clonotype was seen repeatedly, ten times or more. This chain links TRBV5-1 with TRBJ1-4; 10 bases map to TRBD1. The germline CDR1 and CDR2 sequences are SGHRS and YFSETQ. J was trimmed by 6 bases and V by 3 bases; bases with no gene match: 2. CDR3 length: 14 residues. This CDR3 reads CASSSGTGDEKLFF. The CDR3 DNA sequence: TGCGCCAGCAGCTCCGGGACAGGGGATGAAAAACTGTTTTTT.

This clonotype showed up many times. CDR3 loop: CASSLDLAGGLAAGEQFF. CDR3 in DNA: TGTGCCAGCAGCTTAGACCTAGCGGGAGGGCTCGCCGCGGGTGAGCAGTTCTTC. The chain is built from TRBV7-8 and TRBJ2-1; TRBD2 aligns across 12 bases. CDR1 and CDR2 (germline): SGHVS, FQNEAQ. V lost 1 base and J lost 9; bases outside the gene matches: 13. The CDR3 has 18 residues.

The chain combines TRBV7-2 with TRBJ2-3, with TRBD2 identical over 13 bases. J was trimmed by 5 bases and V by 1 base; bases with no gene match: 3. There are 16 residues in the CDR3. Germline CDR1 is SGHTA and CDR2 is FQGNSA. The CDR3, as DNA: TGTGCCAGCAGCTTAGGACTAGCGGGAGGTATAGATACGCAGTATTTT. Translation: CASSLGLAGGIDTQYF.

This clonotype was observed a few times. The chain uses TRBV24-1 and TRBJ2-5; tentatively, D is TRBD2 (7 bases). Germline lookup yields CDR1 KGHDR and CDR2 SFDVKD. Trimming shortened V by 3 bases and J by 9 bases, and 10 bases separated the two germline ends. This CDR3 has 12 amino acids. CDR3 sequence reads: CATSDRGGAQYF. DNA of the CDR3: TGTGCCACCAGTGATCGAGGGGGGGCCCAGTACTTC.

This clonotype turned up a few times. The CDR3: CASSPRSSSYEQYF. The CDR3 coding sequence is TGTGCCAGCAGCCCCCGCAGCAGCTCCTACGAGCAGTACTTC. The V and J genes are TRBV9 and TRBJ2-7; the D is unclear. The CDR3 runs 14 residues. Per germline, CDR1 SGDLS and CDR2 YYNGEE. Trimming took off 4 bases at V and 0 bases at J, with 11 bases between the two ends.

This clonotype was found many times. V gene TRBV12-3 or TRBV12-4 combines with J gene TRBJ1-1; 8 bases fit TRBD1. V dropped 3 bases and J dropped 2; count of bases not matched to a gene: 8. CDR3 length equals 16 residues. CDR3 amino acids: CASSLVFTGGNTEAFF. The DNA for the CDR3 is TGTGCCAGCAGTTTGGTCTTTACAGGGGGAAACACTGAAGCTTTCTTT.

The chain couples TRBV5-5 to TRBJ2-1, with D tentatively TRBD2 (6 bases). V was cut by 0 bases and J by 7 bases, with 23 bases left in between. CDR1 is SGHKS and CDR2 is YYEKEE in the germline V gene (reference sequence). This CDR3 has 18 residues. CDR3 protein: CASSLAGIRLGIGNEQFF. As DNA, the CDR3 is TGTGCCAGCAGCTTGGCAGGGATCCGACTAGGTATTGGGAATGAGCAGTTCTTC.

This clonotype was picked up a small number of times. V is TRBV24-1 and J is TRBJ2-7; maybe TRBD1 (6 bases). This CDR3 comprises 15 residues. V lost 2 bases and J lost 4, with 14 bases in between. Per germline, CDR1 KGHDR and CDR2 SFDVKD. The DNA for the CDR3 is TGTGCCACCAGTGATTCGTTCAGGGGCAGATACGAGCAGTACTTC. Its protein is CATSDSFRGRYEQYF.

This clonotype was observed a few times. The chain uses TRBV30 and TRBJ2-7; D is possibly TRBD1 (5 bases). CDR1 and CDR2 (germline): GTSNPN, SVGIG (reference sequence). The V end lost 6 bases, the J end lost 2 bases, and 11 bases lay between the germline ends. The CDR3 runs to 12 residues. CDR3 sequence (DNA): TGTGCCTGCCAGGGTTTCACCTACGAGCAGTACTTC. It encodes CACQGFTYEQYF. The whole variable domain, filled in from reference TRBV30 and TRBJ2-7, reads SQTIHQWPATLVQPVGSPLSLECTVEGTSNPNLYWYRQAAGRGLQLLFYSVGIGQISSEVPQNLSASRPQDRQFILSSKKLLLSDSGFYLCACQGFTYEQYFGPGTRLTVT.

The chain is built from TRBV2 and TRBJ2-1; 14 bases line up with TRBD2. J was trimmed by 9 bases and V by 8 bases; bases with no gene match: 6. The germline V gene has CDR1 SNHLY and CDR2 FYNNEI. The CDR3 loop spans 14 amino acids. The CDR3 DNA reads TGTGCCAGCCTGGGACTAGCGGGGGCAGGTGAGCAGTTCTTC. It specifies CASLGLAGAGEQFF.

This chain links TRBV28 with TRBJ2-7; 7 bases agree with TRBD2. Trimming cost V 6 bases and J 5 bases; bases outside gene matches: 10. CDR1 is MDHEN and CDR2 is SYDVKM in the germline V gene. This CDR3 has 14 amino acids. The chain's CDR3 is CASRGAGLLDEQYF. The CDR3 DNA reads TGTGCCAGCAGGGGAGCGGGACTTCTAGACGAGCAGTACTTC.

This clonotype has ten or more counts. V usage is TRBV7-9 and J usage is TRBJ2-7; TRBD1 matches at 9 bases. Losses at the gene ends were 5 bases for V and 7 bases for J; bases not matched to a gene: 9. The V gene's germline CDR1 is SEHNR and CDR2 FQNEAQ (reference sequence). The CDR3 contains 14 residues. For the CDR3, the DNA is TGTGCCAGCAGCCCACGGGACAGGGCCCTAGAGCAGTACTTC. Its protein is CASSPRDRALEQYF.

This clonotype occurred many times. The genes are TRBV7-2 and TRBJ1-2, with D tentatively TRBD1 (6 bases). CDR1 and CDR2 from the germline V gene are SGHTA and FQGNSA. The CDR3 has 15 amino acids. V lost 1 base and J lost 5, with 14 bases in between. The CDR3: CASSLGSGEIYGYTF. CDR3 sequence (DNA): TGTGCCAGCAGCTTAGGTTCAGGGGAGATATATGGCTACACCTTC.

In its sample, this clonotype was seen a few times. This chain links TRBV11-2 with TRBJ1-2; 7 bases fit TRBD1. The CDR3 consists of 14 residues. In germline, CDR1 is SGHAT, CDR2 FQNNGV. Losses at the gene ends were 9 bases for V and 7 bases for J; bases not matched to a gene: 14. The CDR3 DNA sequence: TGTGCCAGTCGACGACAGGGTATTTTTGTTGGCTACACCTTC. Translation: CASRRQGIFVGYTF.

J is TRBJ2-1 and V is TRBV4-2; 7 nucleotides align to TRBD2. This CDR3 is built from 15 residues. Germline lookup yields CDR1 LGHNA and CDR2 YNFKEQ. The J segment lost 4 bases and the V segment lost 3 bases, leaving 6 bases of the junction unmatched. CDR3 DNA: TGTGCCAGCAGCCAGGGCGGGGGAGGGTACAATGAGCAGTTCTTC. As protein: CASSQGGGGYNEQFF.

This CDR3 is CAWSERGLAGGRPWGTQYF. The CDR3 bases are TGTGCCTGGAGCGAACGGGGACTAGCGGGAGGCCGGCCGTGGGGAACGCAGTATTTT. The chain joins TRBV30 to TRBJ2-3, with 15 bases fitting TRBD2. CDR3 size: 19 residues. Germline CDR1 is GTSNPN and CDR2 is SVGIG (reference sequence). V lost 3 bases, J lost 9 bases, and 19 bases stayed unmatched.